The entry below describes one TCR beta chain. The V gene lost 7 bases and the J gene lost 1 base, with 16 bases spanning the gap. Germline V gives CDR1 SGHTA, CDR2 FQGNSA. The CDR3 extends over 15 amino acids. This record comes from a study of metastatic and nonmetastatic thyroid tumors. The wider study: Patients with malignant and benign thyroid disease provided blood and tumor or nodule tissue, whose repertoires were compared.

MiXCR re-clonotyped the PCR reads for TCRdb. The table includes about 39,000 clones, around 18% detected once. Thyroid surgery was preceded by no treatment in any patient. The sample consisted of tumor tissue. This chain joins TRBV7-2 and TRBJ1-1; D is perhaps TRBD1 (6 bases). This receptor was taken from a female donor with papillary thyroid cancer or a benign thyroid nodule (not recorded which). Some clones in this sample may be carry-over from other donors' samples. The chain's CDR3 is CASILQGRENTEAFF. The CDR3, as DNA: TGTGCCAGCATCTTGCAGGGGAGGGAGAACACTGAAGCTTTCTTT.